The sequence of this T cell receptor (beta chain) was determined in a study of control samples from healthy donors and cancer patients. The repertoire was sequenced with immunoSEQ multiplex PCR; TCRdb's copy has only in-frame clones and lacks some. The sample includes about 120,000 clones, roughly 89% of them seen just once. V gave up 4 bases and J gave up 1 base, with 10 bases separating them. The CDR3 totals 15 residues. CDR1 is PRHDT, CDR2 FYEKMQ, per germline (reference sequence). The count of this clone is one. This chain uses TRBV13 with TRBJ1-4; no clear D. This clonotype originated in a man in his thirties or forties in good health. The source material was blood. The CDR3 DNA sequence: TGTGCCAGCAGCTCGTACCGGGTAACTAATGAAAAACTGTTTTTT. Residues: CASSSYRVTNEKLFF.